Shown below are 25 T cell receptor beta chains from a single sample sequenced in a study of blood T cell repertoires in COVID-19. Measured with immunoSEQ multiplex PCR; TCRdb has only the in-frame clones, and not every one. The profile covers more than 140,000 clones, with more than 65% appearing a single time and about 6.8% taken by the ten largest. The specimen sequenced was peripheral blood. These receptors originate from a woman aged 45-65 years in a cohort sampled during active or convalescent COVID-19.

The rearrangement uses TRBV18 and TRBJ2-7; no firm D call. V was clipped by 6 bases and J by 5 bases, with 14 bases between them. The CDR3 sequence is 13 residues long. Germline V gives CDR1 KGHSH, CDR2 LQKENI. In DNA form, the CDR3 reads TGTGCCAGCTCCCCCGTCGGTTTCCACGAGCAGTACTTC. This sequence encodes CASSPVGFHEQYF. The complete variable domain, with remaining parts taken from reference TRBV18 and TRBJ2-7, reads NAGVMQNPRHLVRRRGQEARLRCSPMKGHSHVYWYRQLPEEGLKFMVYLQKENIIDESGMPKERFSAEFPKEGPSILRIQQVVRGDSAAYFCASSPVGFHEQYFGPGTRLTVT.

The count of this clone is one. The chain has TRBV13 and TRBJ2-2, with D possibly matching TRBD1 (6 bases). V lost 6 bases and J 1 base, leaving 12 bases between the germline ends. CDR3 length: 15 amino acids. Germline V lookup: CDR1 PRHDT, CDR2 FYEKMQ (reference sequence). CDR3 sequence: CASRKTGRNTGELFF. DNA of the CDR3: TGTGCCAGCAGGAAAACAGGGAGGAACACCGGGGAGCTGTTTTTT.

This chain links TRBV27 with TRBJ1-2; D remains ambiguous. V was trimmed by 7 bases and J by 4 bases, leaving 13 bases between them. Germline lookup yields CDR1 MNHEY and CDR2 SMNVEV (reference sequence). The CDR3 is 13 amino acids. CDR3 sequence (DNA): TGTGCCAGCACTGACTCGTTAACCTATGGCTACACCTTC. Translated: CASTDSLTYGYTF.

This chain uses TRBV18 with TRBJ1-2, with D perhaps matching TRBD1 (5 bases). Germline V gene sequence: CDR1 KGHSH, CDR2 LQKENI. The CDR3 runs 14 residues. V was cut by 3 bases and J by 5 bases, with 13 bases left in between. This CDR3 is CASSPAREPYGYTF. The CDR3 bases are TGTGCCAGCTCACCCGCCAGGGAACCTTATGGCTACACCTTC.

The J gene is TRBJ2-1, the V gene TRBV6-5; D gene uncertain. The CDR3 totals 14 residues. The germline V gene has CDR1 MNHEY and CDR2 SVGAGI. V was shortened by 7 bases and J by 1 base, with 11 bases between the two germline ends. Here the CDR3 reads CASTERRSYNEQFF. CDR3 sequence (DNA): TGTGCCAGCACCGAGAGGCGGTCCTACAATGAGCAGTTCTTC.

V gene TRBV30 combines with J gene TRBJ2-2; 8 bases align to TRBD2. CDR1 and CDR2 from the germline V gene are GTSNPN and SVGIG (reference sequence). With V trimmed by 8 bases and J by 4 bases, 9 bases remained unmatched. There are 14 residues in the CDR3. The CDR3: CARGGGHLTGELFF. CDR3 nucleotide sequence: TGTGCCCGTGGCGGGGGGCACCTCACCGGGGAGCTGTTTTTT. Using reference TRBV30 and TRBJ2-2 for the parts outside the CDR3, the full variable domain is SQTIHQWPATLVQPVGSPLSLECTVEGTSNPNLYWYRQAAGRGLQLLFYSVGIGQISSEVPQNLSASRPQDRQFILSSKKLLLSDSGFYLCARGGGHLTGELFFGEGSRLTVL.

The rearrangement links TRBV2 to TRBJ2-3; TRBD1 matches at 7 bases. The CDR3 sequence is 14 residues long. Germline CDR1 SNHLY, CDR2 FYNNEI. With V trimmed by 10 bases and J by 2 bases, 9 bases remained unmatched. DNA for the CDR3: TGTGCCAAACAGGGGATTCCCAACACAGATACGCAGTATTTT. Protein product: CAKQGIPNTDTQYF.

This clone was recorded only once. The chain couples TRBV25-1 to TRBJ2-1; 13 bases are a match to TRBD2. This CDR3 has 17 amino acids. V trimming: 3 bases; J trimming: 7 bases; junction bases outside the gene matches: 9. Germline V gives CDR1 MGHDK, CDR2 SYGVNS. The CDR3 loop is CASSDPTSGGSLNEQFF. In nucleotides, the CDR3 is TGTGCCAGCAGTGATCCGACTAGCGGGGGGTCATTGAATGAGCAGTTCTTC.

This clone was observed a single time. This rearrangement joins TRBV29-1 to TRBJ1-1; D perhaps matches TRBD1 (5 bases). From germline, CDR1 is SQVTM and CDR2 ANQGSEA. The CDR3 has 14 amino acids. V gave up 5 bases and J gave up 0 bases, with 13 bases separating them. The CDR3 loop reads CSVITGHMNTEAFF. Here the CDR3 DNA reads TGCAGCGTTATAACAGGCCACATGAACACTGAAGCTTTCTTT. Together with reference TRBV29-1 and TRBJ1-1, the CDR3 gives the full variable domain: SAVISQKPSRDICQRGTSLTIQCQVDSQVTMMFWYRQQPGQSLTLIATANQGSEATYESGFVIDKFPISRPNLTFSTLTVSNMSPEDSSIYLCSVITGHMNTEAFFGQGTRLTVV.

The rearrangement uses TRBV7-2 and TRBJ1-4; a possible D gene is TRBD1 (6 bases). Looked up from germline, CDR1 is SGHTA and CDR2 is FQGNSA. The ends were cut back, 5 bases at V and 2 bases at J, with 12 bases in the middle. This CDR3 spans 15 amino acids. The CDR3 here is CASSRGGYTNEKLFF. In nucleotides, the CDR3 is TGTGCCAGCAGCAGGGGGGGTTACACTAATGAAAAACTGTTTTTT.

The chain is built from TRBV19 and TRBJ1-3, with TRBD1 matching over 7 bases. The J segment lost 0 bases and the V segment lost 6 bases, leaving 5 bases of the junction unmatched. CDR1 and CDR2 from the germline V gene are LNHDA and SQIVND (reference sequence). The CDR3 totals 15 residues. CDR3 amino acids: CASRPPGGSGNTIYF. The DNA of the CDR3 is TGTGCCAGTAGACCTCCAGGGGGCTCTGGAAACACCATATATTTT.

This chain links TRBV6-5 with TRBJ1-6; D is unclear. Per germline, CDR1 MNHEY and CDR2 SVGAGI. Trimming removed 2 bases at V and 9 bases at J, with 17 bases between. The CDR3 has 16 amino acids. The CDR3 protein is CASSYLSGRSGSPLHF. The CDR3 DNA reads TGTGCCAGCAGTTACCTGTCTGGGCGCTCCGGTTCACCCCTCCACTTT.

CDR3 amino acids: CASSLRQGGTGELFF. The CDR3 coding sequence is TGTGCCAGCAGCTTAAGACAGGGAGGCACCGGGGAGCTGTTTTTT. V is TRBV7-9 and J is TRBJ2-2; a possible D gene is TRBD1 (7 bases). Germline V gene sequence: CDR1 SEHNR, CDR2 FQNEAQ (reference sequence). The CDR3 contains 15 residues. The V end was cut by 2 bases, the J end by 4 bases, with 11 bases between.

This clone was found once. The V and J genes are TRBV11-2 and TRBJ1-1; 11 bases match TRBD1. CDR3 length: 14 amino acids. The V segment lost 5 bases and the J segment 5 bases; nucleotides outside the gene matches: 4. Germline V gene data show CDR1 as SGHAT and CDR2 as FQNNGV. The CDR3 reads CASSGQGALTEAFF. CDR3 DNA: TGTGCCAGCAGCGGACAGGGGGCGCTGACTGAAGCTTTCTTT. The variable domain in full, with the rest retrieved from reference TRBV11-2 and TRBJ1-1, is EAGVAQSPRYKIIEKRQSVAFWCNPISGHATLYWYQQILGQGPKLLIQFQNNGVVDDSQLPKDRFSAERLKGVDSTLKIQPAKLEDSAVYLCASSGQGALTEAFFGQGTRLTVV.

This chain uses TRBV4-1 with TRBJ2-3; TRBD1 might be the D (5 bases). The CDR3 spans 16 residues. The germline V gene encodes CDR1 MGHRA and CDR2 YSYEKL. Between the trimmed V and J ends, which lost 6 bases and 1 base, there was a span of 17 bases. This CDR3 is CASRSEAAGRTDTQYF. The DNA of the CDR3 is TGCGCCAGCAGGTCAGAGGCCGCAGGGCGCACAGATACGCAGTATTTT.

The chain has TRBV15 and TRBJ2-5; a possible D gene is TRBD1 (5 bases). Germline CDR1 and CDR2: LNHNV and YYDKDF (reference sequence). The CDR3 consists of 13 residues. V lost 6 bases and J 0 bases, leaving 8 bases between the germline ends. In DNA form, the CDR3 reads TGTGCCACCAGACAGGAGTACCAAGAGACCCAGTACTTC. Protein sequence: CATRQEYQETQYF.

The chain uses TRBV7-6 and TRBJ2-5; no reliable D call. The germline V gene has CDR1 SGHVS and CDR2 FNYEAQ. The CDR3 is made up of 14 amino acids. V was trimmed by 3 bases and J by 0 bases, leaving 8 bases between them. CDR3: CASSLSQNQETQYF. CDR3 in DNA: TGTGCCAGCAGCTTGTCACAGAACCAAGAGACCCAGTACTTC. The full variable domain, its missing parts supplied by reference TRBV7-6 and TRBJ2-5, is GAGVSQSPRYKVTKRGQDVALRCDPISGHVSLYWYRQALGQGPEFLTYFNYEAQQDKSGLPNDRFSAERPEGSISTLTIQRTEQRDSAMYRCASSLSQNQETQYFGPGTRLLVL.

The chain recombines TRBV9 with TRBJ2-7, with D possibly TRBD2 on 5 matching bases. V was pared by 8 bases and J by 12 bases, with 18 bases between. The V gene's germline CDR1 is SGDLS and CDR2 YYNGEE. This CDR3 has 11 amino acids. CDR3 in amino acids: CASGLTPEVYF. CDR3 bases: TGTGCCAGTGGCCTGACCCCGGAGGTGTACTTC.

CDR3 amino acids: CASSLADRALHF. CDR3 sequence (DNA): TGTGCCAGCAGCTTAGCGGACAGGGCCCTCCACTTT. J is TRBJ1-6 and V is TRBV7-9; 8 nucleotides line up with TRBD1. CDR1 is SEHNR, CDR2 FQNEAQ, per germline (reference sequence). The CDR3 runs 12 residues. After removal of 0 bases from V and 14 bases from J, the junction contained 0 bases not matched to a gene.

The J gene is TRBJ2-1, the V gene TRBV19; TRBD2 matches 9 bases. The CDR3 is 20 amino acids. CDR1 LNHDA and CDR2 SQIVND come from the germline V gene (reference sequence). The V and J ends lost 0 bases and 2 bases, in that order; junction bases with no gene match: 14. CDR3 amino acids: CASSIDVPGLASGTYNEQFF. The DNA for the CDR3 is TGTGCCAGTAGTATAGATGTCCCGGGACTAGCTTCAGGAACCTACAATGAGCAGTTCTTC.

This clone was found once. CDR3 nucleotides: TGTGCCAGCAGTCGGGAGGGATACAATGAGCAGTTCTTC. Encoded protein: CASSREGYNEQFF. The chain carries TRBV27 and TRBJ2-1; 8 nucleotides agree with TRBD2. Germline V gene data show CDR1 as MNHEY and CDR2 as SMNVEV (reference sequence). This CDR3 contains 13 residues. V lost 5 bases and J lost 4; bases outside the gene matches: 1.

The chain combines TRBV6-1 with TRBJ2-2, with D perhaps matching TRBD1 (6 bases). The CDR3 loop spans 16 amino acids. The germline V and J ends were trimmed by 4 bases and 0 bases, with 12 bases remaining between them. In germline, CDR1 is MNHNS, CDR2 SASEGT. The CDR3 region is CASSVGQSANTGELFF. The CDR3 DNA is TGTGCCAGCAGTGTCGGACAGTCCGCGAACACCGGGGAGCTGTTTTTT.

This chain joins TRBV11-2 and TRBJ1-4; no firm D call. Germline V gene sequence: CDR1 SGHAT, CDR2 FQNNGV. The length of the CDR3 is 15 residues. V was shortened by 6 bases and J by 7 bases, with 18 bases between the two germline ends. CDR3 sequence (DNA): TGTGCCAGCAGTCAAGCGGAGGGAAGGGCTGAAAAACTGTTTTTT. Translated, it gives CASSQAEGRAEKLFF.

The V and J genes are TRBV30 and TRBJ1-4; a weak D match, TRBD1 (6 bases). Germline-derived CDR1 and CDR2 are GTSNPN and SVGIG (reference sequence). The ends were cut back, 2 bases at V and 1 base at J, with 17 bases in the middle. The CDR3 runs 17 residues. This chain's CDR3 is CAWSTQGYLETNEKLFF. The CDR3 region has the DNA TGTGCCTGGAGTACCCAGGGGTATTTGGAAACTAATGAAAAACTGTTTTTT.

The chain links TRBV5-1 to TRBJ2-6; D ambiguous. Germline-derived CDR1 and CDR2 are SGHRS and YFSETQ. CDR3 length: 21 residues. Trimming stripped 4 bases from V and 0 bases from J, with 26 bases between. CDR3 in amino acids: CASSLVLLSWASSSGANVLTF. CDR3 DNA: TGCGCCAGCAGCCTGGTTTTATTATCATGGGCCAGCAGCTCTGGGGCCAACGTCCTGACTTTC.